This is a list of T cell receptor beta chains from one sample in a study of response to subunit inactivated influenza vaccine. TCRdb re-called the RT-PCR reads with MiXCR, one entry per CDR3 protein. The sample gives some 800,000 distinct CDR3 sequences, less than 25% of which show up once; about 10% is in the top ten. Sequenced material: PBMCs from blood, taken 4 to 6 days after vaccination. Every receptor here comes from a man aged 45-65 years who received an inactivated influenza vaccine. Each CDR3 is given with its conserved first and last residue. The D gene is left open where the match is weak.

j_gene: TRBJ2-1; v_gene: TRBV29-1; d_gene: TRBD2; CDR3aa: CSVIGLAGGNEQFF
j_gene: TRBJ1-2; v_gene: TRBV3-1; d_gene: .; CDR3aa: CASSQRSNYGYTF
j_gene: TRBJ2-7; v_gene: TRBV15; d_gene: .; CDR3aa: CATSRSQGYEQYF
j_gene: TRBJ2-1; v_gene: TRBV5-1; d_gene: TRBD2; CDR3aa: CASSPLAGGRFF
j_gene: TRBJ2-7; v_gene: TRBV10-3; d_gene: .; CDR3aa: CAISSNDRNEQYF
j_gene: TRBJ2-2; v_gene: TRBV7-2; d_gene: .; CDR3aa: CASSLGVGSGELFF
j_gene: TRBJ1-2; v_gene: TRBV4-3; d_gene: .; CDR3aa: CASSPGGRGYTF
j_gene: TRBJ2-1; v_gene: TRBV18; d_gene: TRBD2; CDR3aa: CASSPNTGGPVSYNEQFF
j_gene: TRBJ2-7; v_gene: TRBV9; d_gene: .; CDR3aa: CASSASVGASPYEQYF
j_gene: TRBJ2-1; v_gene: TRBV28; d_gene: .; CDR3aa: CASNHGIDYNEQFF
j_gene: TRBJ2-2; v_gene: TRBV5-1; d_gene: .; CDR3aa: CASSVGPLGTGELFF
j_gene: TRBJ2-1; v_gene: TRBV29-1; d_gene: TRBD1; CDR3aa: CSGQGVYNEQFF
j_gene: TRBJ2-3; v_gene: TRBV7-6; d_gene: .; CDR3aa: CASSSRGRADTQYF
j_gene: TRBJ1-6; v_gene: TRBV7-2; d_gene: TRBD1; CDR3aa: CASSSGGTGNNSPLHF
j_gene: TRBJ1-2; v_gene: TRBV6-2/TRBV6-3; d_gene: .; CDR3aa: CASSWDKINYGYTF
j_gene: TRBJ2-7; v_gene: TRBV5-1; d_gene: .; CDR3aa: CASSLVAGSSYEQYF
j_gene: TRBJ1-6; v_gene: TRBV20-1; d_gene: .; CDR3aa: CSATGAGNSPLHF
j_gene: TRBJ1-2; v_gene: TRBV2; d_gene: .; CDR3aa: CASVGWNYGYTF
j_gene: TRBJ2-2; v_gene: TRBV30; d_gene: .; CDR3aa: CAWSVAGELFF
j_gene: TRBJ1-1; v_gene: TRBV10-3; d_gene: .; CDR3aa: CAIAQGTEAFF
j_gene: TRBJ2-5; v_gene: TRBV7-2; d_gene: .; CDR3aa: CASSRPFPETQYF
j_gene: TRBJ2-1; v_gene: TRBV12-3/TRBV12-4; d_gene: .; CDR3aa: CASSNRDNKDNEQFF
j_gene: TRBJ2-1; v_gene: TRBV20-1; d_gene: TRBD2; CDR3aa: CSARDPRLAHNEQFF
j_gene: TRBJ2-7; v_gene: TRBV11-2; d_gene: TRBD1; CDR3aa: CASSFDQTGGEQYF
j_gene: TRBJ2-3; v_gene: TRBV5-6; d_gene: .; CDR3aa: CASSPTFGGRTDTQYF